In its sample, the clone carrying this TCR beta chain was seen once. Generated by immunoSEQ multiplex PCR, the TCRdb table keeps only in-frame clones and is missing some. Among tens of thousands of clones listed, about 88% were seen once. This sample was taken from a study of OX40 agonist ivuxolimab in advanced cancers. Here the sequenced sample was CD4+ or CD8+ T cells sorted from blood, taken in a trial of the OX40 agonist ivuxolimab. The clonotype comes from an adult with an advanced solid tumor such as melanoma, head and neck, liver or kidney cancer.

The chain's CDR3 is CASSFRQNYGYTF. CDR3 bases: TGTGCCAGCAGTTTCAGACAGAACTATGGCTACACCTTC. The rearrangement joins TRBV27 to TRBJ1-2; possibly TRBD1 for D (5 bases). The CDR3 length is 13 residues. The V gene lost 3 bases and the J gene lost 2 bases, with 7 bases spanning the gap. Germline CDR1 MNHEY, CDR2 SMNVEV (reference sequence).